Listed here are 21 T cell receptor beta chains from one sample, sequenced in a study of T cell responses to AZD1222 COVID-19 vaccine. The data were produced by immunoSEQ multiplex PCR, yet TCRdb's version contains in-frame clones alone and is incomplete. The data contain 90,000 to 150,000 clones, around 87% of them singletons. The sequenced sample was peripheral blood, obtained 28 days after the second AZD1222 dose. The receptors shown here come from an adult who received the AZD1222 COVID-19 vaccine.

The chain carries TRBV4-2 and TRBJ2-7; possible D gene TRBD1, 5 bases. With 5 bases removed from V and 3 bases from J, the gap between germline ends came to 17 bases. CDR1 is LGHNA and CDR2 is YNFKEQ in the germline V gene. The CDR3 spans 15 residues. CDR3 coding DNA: TGTGCCAGCAGCTCAACGGCAGGGATCTACTACGAGCAGTACTTC. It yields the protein CASSSTAGIYYEQYF.

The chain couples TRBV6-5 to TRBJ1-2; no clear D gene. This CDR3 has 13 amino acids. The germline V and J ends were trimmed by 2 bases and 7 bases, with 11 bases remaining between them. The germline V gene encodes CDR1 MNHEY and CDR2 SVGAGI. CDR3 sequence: CASSYRPLSGYTF. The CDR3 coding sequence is TGTGCCAGCAGTTACCGGCCTCTTTCTGGCTACACCTTC.

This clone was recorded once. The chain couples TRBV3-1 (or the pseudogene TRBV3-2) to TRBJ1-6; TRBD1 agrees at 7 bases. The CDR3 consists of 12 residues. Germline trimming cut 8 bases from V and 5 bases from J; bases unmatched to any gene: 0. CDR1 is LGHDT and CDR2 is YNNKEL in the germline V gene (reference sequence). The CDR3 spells CASGQDNSPLHF. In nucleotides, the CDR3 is TGTGCCAGCGGACAGGATAATTCACCCCTCCACTTT.

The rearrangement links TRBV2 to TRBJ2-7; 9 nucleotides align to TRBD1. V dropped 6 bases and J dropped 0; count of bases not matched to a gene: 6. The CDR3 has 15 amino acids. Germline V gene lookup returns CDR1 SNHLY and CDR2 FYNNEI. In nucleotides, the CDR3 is TGTGCCAGCAGCGAACAGGGGGCCAGCTCCTACGAGCAGTACTTC. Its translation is CASSEQGASSYEQYF.

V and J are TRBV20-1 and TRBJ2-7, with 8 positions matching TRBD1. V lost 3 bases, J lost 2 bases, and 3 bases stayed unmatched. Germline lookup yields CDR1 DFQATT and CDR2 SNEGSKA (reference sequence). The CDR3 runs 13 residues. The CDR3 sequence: CSASRTGTYEQYF. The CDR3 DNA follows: TGCAGTGCTAGTAGGACAGGGACCTACGAGCAGTACTTC.

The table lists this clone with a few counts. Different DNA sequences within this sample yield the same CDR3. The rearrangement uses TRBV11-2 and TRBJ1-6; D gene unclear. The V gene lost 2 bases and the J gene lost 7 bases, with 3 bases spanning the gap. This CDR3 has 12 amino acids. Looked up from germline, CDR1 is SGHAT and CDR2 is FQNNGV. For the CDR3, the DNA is TGTGCCAGCAGCTTAAGGAATTCACCCCTCCACTTT. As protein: CASSLRNSPLHF.

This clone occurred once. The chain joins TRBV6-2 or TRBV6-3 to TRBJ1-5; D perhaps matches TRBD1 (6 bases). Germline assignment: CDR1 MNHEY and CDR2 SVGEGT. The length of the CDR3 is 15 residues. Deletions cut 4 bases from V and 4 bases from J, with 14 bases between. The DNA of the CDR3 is TGTGCCAGCAGTTGGGACACACGAAAAAATCAGCCCCAGCATTTT. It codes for CASSWDTRKNQPQHF.

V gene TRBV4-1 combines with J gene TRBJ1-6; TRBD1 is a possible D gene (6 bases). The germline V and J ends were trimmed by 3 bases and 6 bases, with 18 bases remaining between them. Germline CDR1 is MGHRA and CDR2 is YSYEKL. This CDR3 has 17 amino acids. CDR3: CASSQSIWGQGNSPLHF. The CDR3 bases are TGCGCCAGCAGCCAGTCCATTTGGGGGCAGGGTAATTCACCCCTCCACTTT.

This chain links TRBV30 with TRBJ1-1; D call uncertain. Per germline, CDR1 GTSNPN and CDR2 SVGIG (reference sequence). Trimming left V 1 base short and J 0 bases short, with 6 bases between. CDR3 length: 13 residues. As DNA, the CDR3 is TGTGCCTGGAGTGGAGCGCTGAACACTGAAGCTTTCTTT. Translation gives CAWSGALNTEAFF.

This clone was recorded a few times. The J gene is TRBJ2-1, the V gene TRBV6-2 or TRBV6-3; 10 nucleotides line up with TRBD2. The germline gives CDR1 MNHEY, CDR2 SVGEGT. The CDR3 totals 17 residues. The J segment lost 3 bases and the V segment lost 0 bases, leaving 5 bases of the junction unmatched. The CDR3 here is CASSYSGLAGVYNEQFF. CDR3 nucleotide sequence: TGTGCCAGCAGTTACTCCGGGCTAGCGGGGGTCTACAATGAGCAGTTCTTC.

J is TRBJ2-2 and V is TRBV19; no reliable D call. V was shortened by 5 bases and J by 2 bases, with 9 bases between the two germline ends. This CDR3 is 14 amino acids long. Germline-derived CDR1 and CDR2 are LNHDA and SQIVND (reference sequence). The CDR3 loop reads CASSSEENTGELFF. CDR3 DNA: TGTGCCAGTAGTTCAGAGGAAAACACCGGGGAGCTGTTTTTT.

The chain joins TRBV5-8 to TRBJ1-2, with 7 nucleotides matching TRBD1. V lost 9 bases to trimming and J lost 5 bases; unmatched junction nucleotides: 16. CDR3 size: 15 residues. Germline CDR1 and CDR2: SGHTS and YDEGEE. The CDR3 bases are TGTGCCACCCCGTCCCGGAGAACAGGGGATTATGGCTACACCTTC. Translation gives CATPSRRTGDYGYTF.

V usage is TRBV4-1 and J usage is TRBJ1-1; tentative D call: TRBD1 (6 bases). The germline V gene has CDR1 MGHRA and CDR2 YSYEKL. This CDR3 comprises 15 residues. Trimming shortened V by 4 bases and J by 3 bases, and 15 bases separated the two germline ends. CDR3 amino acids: CASSLRDIRYTEAFF. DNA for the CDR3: TGCGCCAGCAGCCTCCGGGACATTCGTTACACTGAAGCTTTCTTT.

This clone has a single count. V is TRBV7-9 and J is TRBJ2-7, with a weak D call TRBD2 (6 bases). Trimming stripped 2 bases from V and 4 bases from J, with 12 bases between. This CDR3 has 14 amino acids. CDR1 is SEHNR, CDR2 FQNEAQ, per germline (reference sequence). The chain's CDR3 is CASSLSAGRYEQYF. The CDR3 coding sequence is TGTGCCAGCAGCTTATCGGCAGGGAGGTACGAGCAGTACTTC.

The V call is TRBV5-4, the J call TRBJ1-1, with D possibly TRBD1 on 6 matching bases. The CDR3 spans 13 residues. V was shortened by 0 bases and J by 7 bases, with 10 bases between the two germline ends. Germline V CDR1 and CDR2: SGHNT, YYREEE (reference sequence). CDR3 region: CASSLEGGHEAFF. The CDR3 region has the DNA TGTGCCAGCAGCTTGGAGGGGGGGCATGAAGCTTTCTTT.

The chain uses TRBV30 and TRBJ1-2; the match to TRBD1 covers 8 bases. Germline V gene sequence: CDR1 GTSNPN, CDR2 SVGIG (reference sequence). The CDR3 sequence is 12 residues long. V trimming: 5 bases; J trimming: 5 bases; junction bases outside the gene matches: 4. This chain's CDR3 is CAWADRAYGYTF. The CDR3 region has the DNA TGTGCCTGGGCGGACAGGGCTTATGGCTACACCTTC.

CDR3 amino acids: CASSSHWVQPQHF. The DNA of the CDR3 is TGTGCCAGCAGTTCTCATTGGGTGCAGCCCCAGCATTTT. The rearrangement uses TRBV6-2 or TRBV6-3 and TRBJ1-5, with D uncertain. This CDR3 contains 13 residues. Per germline, CDR1 MNHEY and CDR2 SVGEGT. Deletions cut 4 bases from V and 7 bases from J, with 11 bases between.

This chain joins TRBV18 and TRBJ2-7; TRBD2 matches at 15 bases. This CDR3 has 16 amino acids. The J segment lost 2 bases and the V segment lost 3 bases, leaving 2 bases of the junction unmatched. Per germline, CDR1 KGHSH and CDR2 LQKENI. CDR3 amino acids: CASSPGLAGGPYEQYF. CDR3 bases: TGTGCCAGCTCACCGGGACTAGCGGGGGGCCCCTACGAGCAGTACTTC.

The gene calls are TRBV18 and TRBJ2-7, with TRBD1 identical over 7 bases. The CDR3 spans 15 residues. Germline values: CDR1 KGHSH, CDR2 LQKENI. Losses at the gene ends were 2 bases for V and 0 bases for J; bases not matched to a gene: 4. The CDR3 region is CASSPTTGYSYEQYF. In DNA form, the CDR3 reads TGTGCCAGCTCACCAACGACAGGGTACTCCTACGAGCAGTACTTC.

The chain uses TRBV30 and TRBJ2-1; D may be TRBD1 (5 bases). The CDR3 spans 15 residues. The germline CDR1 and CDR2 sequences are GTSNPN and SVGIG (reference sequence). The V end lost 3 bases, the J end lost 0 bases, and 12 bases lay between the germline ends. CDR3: CAWRAGISSYNEQFF. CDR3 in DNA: TGTGCCTGGAGGGCAGGGATCAGCTCCTACAATGAGCAGTTCTTC.

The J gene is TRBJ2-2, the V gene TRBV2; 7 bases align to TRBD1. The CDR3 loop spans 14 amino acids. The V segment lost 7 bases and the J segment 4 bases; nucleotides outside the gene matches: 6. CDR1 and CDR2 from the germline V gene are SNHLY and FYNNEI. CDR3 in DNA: TGTGCCAGCAAGGGACAGCCGTTCACCGGGGAGCTGTTTTTT. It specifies CASKGQPFTGELFF.